The 14 T cell receptor beta chains presented below share a single source sample, sequenced in a study of blood T cell repertoires in COVID-19. Here immunoSEQ multiplex PCR was the method, and the copy in TCRdb shows in-frame clones only, minus some. The table records roughly 120,000 clones, approximately 80% of them present only once. The material sequenced was peripheral blood. The source of these receptors is a human donor in a cohort sampled during active COVID-19.

The chain is built from TRBV19 and TRBJ1-1, with TRBD1 matching over 7 bases. Trimming took 7 bases from V and 8 from J; bases not matched to a gene: 7. The CDR3 is 12 residues long. Germline CDR1 LNHDA, CDR2 SQIVND (reference sequence). CDR3 protein: CASKEGGAEAFF. In DNA, the CDR3 is TGTGCCAGTAAGGAAGGGGGCGCGGAAGCTTTCTTT.

This clone occurred once. The chain employs TRBV7-2 and TRBJ2-7; tentative D call: TRBD2 (6 bases). The CDR3 runs 16 residues. Germline V gene lookup returns CDR1 SGHTA and CDR2 FQGNSA. V was trimmed by 1 base and J by 7 bases, leaving 20 bases between them. CDR3 sequence reads: CASSLGGLGGPLEQYF. The CDR3 nucleotides are TGTGCCAGCAGCTTAGGGGGGTTGGGAGGACCCCTGGAGCAGTACTTC.

In the case of this clone: The identical CDR3 is also encoded by other nucleotide sequences in the sample. This sequence joins TRBV5-1 and TRBJ2-7; 13 bases are shared with TRBD2. The CDR3 spans 16 residues. Germline lookup yields CDR1 SGHRS and CDR2 YFSETQ. The ends lost 0 bases at V and 0 bases at J; junction bases unmatched: 0. The CDR3 coding sequence is TGCGCCAGCAGCTTGGGACTAGCGGGGGGCTCCTACGAGCAGTACTTC. Amino acids: CASSLGLAGGSYEQYF.

The chain joins TRBV18 to TRBJ1-4; D is undetermined. From germline, CDR1 is KGHSH and CDR2 LQKENI. V gave up 5 bases and J gave up 11 bases, with 9 bases separating them. CDR3 length equals 11 residues. CDR3 sequence: CASSTNQKLFF. The CDR3 nucleotides read TGTGCCAGCTCAACAAACCAGAAACTGTTTTTT. Using reference TRBV18 and TRBJ1-4 for the parts outside the CDR3, the full variable domain is NAGVMQNPRHLVRRRGQEARLRCSPMKGHSHVYWYRQLPEEGLKFMVYLQKENIIDESGMPKERFSAEFPKEGPSILRIQQVVRGDSAAYFCASSTNQKLFFGSGTQLSVL.

The CDR3 sequence is CASSLGQAIPGAFF. In nucleotides, the CDR3 is TGTGCCAGCAGCTTGGGACAGGCCATCCCTGGAGCTTTCTTT. The J gene is TRBJ1-1, the V gene TRBV5-8, with D possibly being TRBD1 (6 bases). The V and J ends lost 0 bases and 10 bases respectively, with 16 bases between them. The germline V gene has CDR1 SGHTS and CDR2 YDEGEE. The CDR3 totals 14 residues.

The rearrangement joins TRBV28 to TRBJ2-7, with D possibly TRBD2 on 7 matching bases. The CDR3 runs to 15 residues. CDR1 is MDHEN and CDR2 is SYDVKM in the germline V gene. V lost 6 bases to trimming and J lost 5 bases, with 20 bases between them. The CDR3 here is CASSSEGGTMNEQYF. In DNA form, the CDR3 reads TGTGCCAGCAGCTCGGAGGGGGGGACGATGAACGAGCAGTACTTC.

The CDR3 DNA reads TGTGCCAGCAGCCAAGGACTTGGCTACACCTTC. Translated, it gives CASSQGLGYTF. The V and J genes are TRBV3-1 (or the pseudogene TRBV3-2) and TRBJ1-2; D ambiguous. Germline V CDR1 and CDR2: LGHDT, YNNKEL (reference sequence). There are 11 residues in the CDR3. The V gene lost 1 base and the J gene lost 7 bases, with 4 bases spanning the gap.

The chain recombines TRBV2 with TRBJ2-5; the match to TRBD1 covers 7 bases. The V gene end was trimmed by 7 bases and the J gene end by 4 bases; junction bases not matched to a gene: 12. Germline V gene lookup returns CDR1 SNHLY and CDR2 FYNNEI. The CDR3 length is 15 residues. The CDR3 spells CASTPEDRVGETQYF. In DNA, the CDR3 is TGTGCCAGCACTCCCGAAGACAGGGTTGGAGAGACCCAGTACTTC.

This chain connects TRBV25-1 to TRBJ2-7; 11 bases are shared with TRBD2. Germline loops: CDR1 MGHDK, CDR2 SYGVNS. With V trimmed by 11 bases and J by 2 bases, 11 bases remained unmatched. This CDR3 spans 15 amino acids. CDR3 residues: CAPWGASGGPYEQYF. CDR3 bases: TGTGCCCCCTGGGGGGCTAGCGGGGGGCCCTACGAGCAGTACTTC.

The rearrangement joins TRBV7-9 to TRBJ2-7, with a possible D match to TRBD1 (5 bases). The germline V gene encodes CDR1 SEHNR and CDR2 FQNEAQ (reference sequence). This CDR3 region has 13 residues. With 5 bases removed from V and 3 bases from J, the gap between germline ends came to 11 bases. This CDR3 is CASSPGQGYEQYF. DNA for the CDR3: TGTGCCAGCAGCCCCGGGCAGGGCTACGAGCAGTACTTC.

The chain combines TRBV7-9 with TRBJ2-5; D remains ambiguous. The V end was cut by 2 bases, the J end by 2 bases, with 9 bases between. The CDR3 has 14 amino acids. In germline, CDR1 is SEHNR, CDR2 FQNEAQ (reference sequence). The CDR3 coding sequence is TGTGCCAGCAGCTTATTGGGCCCGCAAGAGACCCAGTACTTC. Its translation: CASSLLGPQETQYF.

V is TRBV14 and J is TRBJ2-7, with D perhaps matching TRBD2 (6 bases). The V and J ends lost 4 bases and 0 bases respectively, with 16 bases between them. The CDR3 length is 16 residues. CDR1 is SGHDN, CDR2 FVKESK, per germline. The DNA for the CDR3 is TGTGCCAGCAGCCGGTATAGCGGCGGTCCCTCCTACGAGCAGTACTTC. It codes for CASSRYSGGPSYEQYF. The full variable domain, rest sourced from reference TRBV14 and TRBJ2-7, is EAGVTQFPSHSVIEKGQTVTLRCDPISGHDNLYWYRRVMGKEIKFLLHFVKESKQDESGMPNNRFLAERTGGTYSTLKVQPAELEDSGVYFCASSRYSGGPSYEQYFGPGTRLTVT.

The genes are TRBV13 and TRBJ1-1; D uncertain. Between the trimmed V and J ends, which lost 0 bases and 4 bases, there was a span of 12 bases. The germline V gene encodes CDR1 PRHDT and CDR2 FYEKMQ (reference sequence). CDR3 length equals 15 residues. CDR3 loop: CASSLGSGIGTEAFF. The CDR3 region has the DNA TGTGCCAGCAGCTTAGGTTCGGGGATCGGCACTGAAGCTTTCTTT. Drawing the rest from reference TRBV13 and TRBJ1-1, the complete variable domain is AAGVIQSPRHLIKEKRETATLKCYPIPRHDTVYWYQQGPGQDPQFLISFYEKMQSDKGSIPDRFSAQQFSDYHSELNMSSLELGDSALYFCASSLGSGIGTEAFFGQGTRLTVV.

V gene TRBV5-4 combines with J gene TRBJ1-1; D uncertain. The CDR3 length is 13 residues. V dropped 4 bases and J dropped 1 base, with 8 bases sitting between them. Germline V gene data show CDR1 as SGHNT and CDR2 as YYREEE (reference sequence). This CDR3 reads CASSRSGNTEAFF. CDR3 nucleotide sequence: TGTGCCAGCAGCCGGTCCGGGAACACTGAAGCTTTCTTT.